This section outlines one TCR beta chain sequence together with its context. This record comes from a study of technical replicates of blood from a few donors. Sequencing used immunoSEQ multiplex PCR; TCRdb keeps in-frame clones, though not all of them. The top ten clones hold about 0.23% of a sample with about 83,000 clones, around nine tenths of them seen once. With V trimmed by 5 bases and J by 3 bases, 7 bases remained unmatched. This CDR3 has 14 amino acids. Germline loops: CDR1 LNHDA, CDR2 SQIVND (reference sequence). V and J are TRBV19 and TRBJ2-7; 7 bases agree with TRBD1. Sequencing was carried out using T cells isolated from PBMCs. The sequence was collected from a human donor in good health. DNA for the CDR3: TGTGCCAGTAGTGCGACAGGGTGGAGCTACGAGCAGTACTTC. Translating it yields CASSATGWSYEQYF.